This T cell receptor (beta chain) was identified in a study of regulatory T cells in long-lasting Graves disease. Note on this clonotype: Its antigen is not known.

Time point specified: persistent/refractory GD, antithyroid drugs over 5 years with positive TRAb. Construction of the TCR library relied on RNA isolated from PBMCs. Patients all came to the study from an endocrinology department in Xi'an, China. Each patient gave around 9.7 milliliters of EDTA-anticoagulated peripheral blood. Germline CDR1 is LGHNA and CDR2 is YSLEER. The V segment lost 1 base and the J segment 0 bases; nucleotides outside the gene matches: 5. The CDR3 length is 16 residues. Study-wide results and caveats: With a small sample size, accuracy may have been reduced.

Through Arm-PCR of CDR3 regions and iRepertoire HTBI primers, TCR beta libraries were built. Study processing details: Analysis of the samples identified more than 60 TRBV and 14 TRBJ segments. Each CDR3 protein gets one entry after TCRdb re-called the multiplex PCR reads with MiXCR. Here the V and J calls rest on TCRdb's processing, not on the authors' analysis. The data contain hundreds of thousands of distinct CDR3 sequences, around 20% of them singletons. This chain joins TRBV4-3 and TRBJ1-1, with TRBD1 matching 7 bases. The TCR originated in a female donor with Graves disease. The specimen comprised peripheral blood mononuclear cells (PBMCs), sampled when the disease was refractory, from a patient treated with antithyroid drugs. The CDR3 DNA follows: TGCGCCAGCAGCCAAGGGACGGGACAGATGAACACTGAAGCTTTCTTT. This encodes CASSQGTGQMNTEAFF.